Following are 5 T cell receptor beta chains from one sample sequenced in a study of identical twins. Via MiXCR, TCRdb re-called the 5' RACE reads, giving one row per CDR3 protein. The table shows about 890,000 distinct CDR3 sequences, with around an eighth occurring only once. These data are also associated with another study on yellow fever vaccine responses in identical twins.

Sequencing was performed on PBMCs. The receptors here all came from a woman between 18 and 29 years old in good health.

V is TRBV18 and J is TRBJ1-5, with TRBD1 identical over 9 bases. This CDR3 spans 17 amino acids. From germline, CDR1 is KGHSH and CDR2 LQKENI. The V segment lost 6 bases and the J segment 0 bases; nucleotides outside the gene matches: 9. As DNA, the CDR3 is TGTGCCAGCTCCCCCAGGGGGACAGGGTTTAGCAATCAGCCCCAGCATTTT. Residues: CASSPRGTGFSNQPQHF.

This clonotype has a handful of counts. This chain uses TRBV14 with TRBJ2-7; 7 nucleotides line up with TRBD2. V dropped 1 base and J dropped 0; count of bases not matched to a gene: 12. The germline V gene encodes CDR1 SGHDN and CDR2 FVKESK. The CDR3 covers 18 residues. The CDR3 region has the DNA TGTGCCAGCAGCCAAGGCGGCGGGAGCCCCGCCAGCTCCTACGAGCAGTACTTC. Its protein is CASSQGGGSPASSYEQYF.

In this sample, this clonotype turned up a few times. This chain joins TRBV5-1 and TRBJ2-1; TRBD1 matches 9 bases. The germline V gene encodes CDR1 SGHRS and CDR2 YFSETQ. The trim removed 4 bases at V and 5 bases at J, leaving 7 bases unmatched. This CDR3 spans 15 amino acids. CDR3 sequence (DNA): TGCGCCAGCAGCCAATCGGGACAGGGTAACAATGAGCAGTTCTTC. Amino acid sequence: CASSQSGQGNNEQFF.

CDR3 bases: TGCGCCAGCAGATTAGCGGTCCACTCCTACAATGAGCAGTTCTTC. Protein sequence: CASRLAVHSYNEQFF. The chain is built from TRBV5-1 and TRBJ2-1; a possible D gene is TRBD2 (6 bases). Trimming stripped 5 bases from V and 0 bases from J, with 12 bases between. Germline V gene lookup returns CDR1 SGHRS and CDR2 YFSETQ. The CDR3 totals 15 residues.

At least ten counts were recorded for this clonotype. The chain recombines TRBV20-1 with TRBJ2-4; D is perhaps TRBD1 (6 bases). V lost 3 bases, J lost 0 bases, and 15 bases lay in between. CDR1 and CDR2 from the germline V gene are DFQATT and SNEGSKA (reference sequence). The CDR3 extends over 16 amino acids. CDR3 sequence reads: CSARGAGTLAKNIQYF. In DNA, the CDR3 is TGCAGTGCTAGGGGGGCTGGGACCCTAGCCAAAAACATTCAGTACTTC.